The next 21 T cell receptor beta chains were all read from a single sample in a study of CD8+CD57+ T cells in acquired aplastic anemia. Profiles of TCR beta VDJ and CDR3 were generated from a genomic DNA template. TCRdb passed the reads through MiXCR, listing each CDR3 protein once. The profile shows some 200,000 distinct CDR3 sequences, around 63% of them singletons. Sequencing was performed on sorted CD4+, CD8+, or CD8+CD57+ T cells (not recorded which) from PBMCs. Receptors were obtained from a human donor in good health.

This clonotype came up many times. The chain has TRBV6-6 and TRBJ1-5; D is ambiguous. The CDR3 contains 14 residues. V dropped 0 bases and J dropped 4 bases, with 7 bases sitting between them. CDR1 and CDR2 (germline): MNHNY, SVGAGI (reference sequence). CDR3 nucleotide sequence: TGTGCCAGCAGTTACTCGATTCAGAATCAGCCCCAGCATTTT. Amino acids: CASSYSIQNQPQHF.

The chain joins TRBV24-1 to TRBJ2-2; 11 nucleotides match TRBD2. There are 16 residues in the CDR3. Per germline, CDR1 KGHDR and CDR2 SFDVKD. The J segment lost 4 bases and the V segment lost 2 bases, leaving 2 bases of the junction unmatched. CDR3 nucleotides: TGTGCCACCAGTGATTCCGGGACTAGCGGCACCGGGGAGCTGTTTTTT. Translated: CATSDSGTSGTGELFF.

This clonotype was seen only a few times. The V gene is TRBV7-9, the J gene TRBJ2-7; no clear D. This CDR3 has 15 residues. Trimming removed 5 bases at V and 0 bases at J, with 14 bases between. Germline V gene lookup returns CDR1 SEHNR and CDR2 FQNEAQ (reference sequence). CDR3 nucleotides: TGTGCCAGCAGCCGGACGCAAGACACCTCCTACGAGCAGTACTTC. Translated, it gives CASSRTQDTSYEQYF.

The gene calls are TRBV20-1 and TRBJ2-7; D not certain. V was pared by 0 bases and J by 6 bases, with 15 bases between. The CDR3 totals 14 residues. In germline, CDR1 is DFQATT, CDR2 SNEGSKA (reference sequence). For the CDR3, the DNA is TGCAGTGCTAGAGATCTAAGCGTAGGACCCGAGCAGTACTTC. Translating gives CSARDLSVGPEQYF.

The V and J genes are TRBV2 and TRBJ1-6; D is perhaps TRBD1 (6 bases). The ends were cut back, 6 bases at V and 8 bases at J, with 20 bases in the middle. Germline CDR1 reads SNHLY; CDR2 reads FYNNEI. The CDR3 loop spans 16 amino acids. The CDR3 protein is CASSDEGGGGYSPLHF. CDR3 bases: TGTGCCAGCAGCGACGAGGGGGGGGGGGGATATTCACCCCTCCACTTT.

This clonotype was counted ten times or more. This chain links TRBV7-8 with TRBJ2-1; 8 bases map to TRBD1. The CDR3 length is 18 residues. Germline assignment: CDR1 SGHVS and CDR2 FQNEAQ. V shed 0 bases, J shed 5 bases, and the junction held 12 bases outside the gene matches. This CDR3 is CASSLALIGTGSHNEQFF. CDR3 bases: TGTGCCAGCAGCTTAGCTCTTATCGGGACAGGTTCCCACAATGAGCAGTTCTTC.

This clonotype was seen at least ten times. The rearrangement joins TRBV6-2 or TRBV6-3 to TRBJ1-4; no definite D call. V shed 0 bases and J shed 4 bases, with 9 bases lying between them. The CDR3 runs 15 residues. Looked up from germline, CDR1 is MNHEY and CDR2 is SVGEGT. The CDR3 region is CASSYSTENNEKLFF. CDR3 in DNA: TGTGCCAGCAGTTACTCGACGGAGAATAATGAAAAACTGTTTTTT.

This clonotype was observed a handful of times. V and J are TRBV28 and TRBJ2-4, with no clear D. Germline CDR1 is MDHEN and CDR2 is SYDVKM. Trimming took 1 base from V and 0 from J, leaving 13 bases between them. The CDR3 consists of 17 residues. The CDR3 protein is CASSLYALEVAKNIQYF. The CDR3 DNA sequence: TGTGCCAGCAGTTTATATGCGCTTGAGGTAGCCAAAAACATTCAGTACTTC.

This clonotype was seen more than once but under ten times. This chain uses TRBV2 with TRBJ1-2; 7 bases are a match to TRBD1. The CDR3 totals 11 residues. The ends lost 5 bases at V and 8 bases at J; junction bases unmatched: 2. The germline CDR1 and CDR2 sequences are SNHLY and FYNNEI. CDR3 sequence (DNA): TGTGCCAGCAGTCCGGACAGGGGCTACACCTTC. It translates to CASSPDRGYTF.

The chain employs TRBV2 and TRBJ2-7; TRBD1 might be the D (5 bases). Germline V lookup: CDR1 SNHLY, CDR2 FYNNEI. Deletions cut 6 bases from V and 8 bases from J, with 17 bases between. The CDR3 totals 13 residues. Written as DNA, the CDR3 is TGTGCCAGCAGGGAAAGGGGCGGCCATCAGCAGTACTTC. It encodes CASRERGGHQQYF.

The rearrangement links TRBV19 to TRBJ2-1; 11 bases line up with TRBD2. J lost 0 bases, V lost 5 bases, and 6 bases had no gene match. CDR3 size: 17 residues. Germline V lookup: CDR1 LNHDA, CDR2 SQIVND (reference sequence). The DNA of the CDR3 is TGTGCCAGTAGTGCCTTTAGCGGGGGGGGCTCCTACAATGAGCAGTTCTTC. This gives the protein CASSAFSGGGSYNEQFF.

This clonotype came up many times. This CDR3 reads CSVEGTGTGKNGDYEQYF. The CDR3 nucleotides are TGCAGCGTTGAGGGGACCGGGACAGGGAAAAATGGGGACTACGAGCAGTACTTC. V and J are TRBV29-1 and TRBJ2-7, with 9 bases that match TRBD1. The germline V gene encodes CDR1 SQVTM and CDR2 ANQGSEA. The CDR3 consists of 18 residues. The ends lost 3 bases at V and 3 bases at J; junction bases unmatched: 18.

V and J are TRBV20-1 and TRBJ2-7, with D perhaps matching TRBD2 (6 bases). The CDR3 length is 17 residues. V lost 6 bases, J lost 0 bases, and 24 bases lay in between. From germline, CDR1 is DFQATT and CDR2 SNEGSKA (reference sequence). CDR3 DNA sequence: TGCAGTGCCAGCAGGGCTAGTAGCGGAGAGAGCTCCTACGAGCAGTACTTC. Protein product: CSASRASSGESSYEQYF.

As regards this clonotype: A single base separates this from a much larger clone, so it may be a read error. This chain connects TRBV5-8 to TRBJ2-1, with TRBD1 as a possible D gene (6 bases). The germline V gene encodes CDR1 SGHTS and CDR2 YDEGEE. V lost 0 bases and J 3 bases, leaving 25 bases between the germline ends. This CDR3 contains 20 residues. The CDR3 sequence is CASSLDVGRGPSDDYNEQFF. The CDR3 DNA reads TGTGCCAGCAGCTTGGACGTAGGCAGGGGCCCTTCGGACGACTACAATGAGCAGTTCTTC.

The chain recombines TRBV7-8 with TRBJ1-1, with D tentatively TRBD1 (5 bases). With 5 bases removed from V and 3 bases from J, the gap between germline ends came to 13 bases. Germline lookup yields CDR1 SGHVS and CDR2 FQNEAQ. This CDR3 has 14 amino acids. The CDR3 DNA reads TGTGCCAGCAGCCCAGAGGGGTTGGACACTGAAGCTTTCTTT. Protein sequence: CASSPEGLDTEAFF.

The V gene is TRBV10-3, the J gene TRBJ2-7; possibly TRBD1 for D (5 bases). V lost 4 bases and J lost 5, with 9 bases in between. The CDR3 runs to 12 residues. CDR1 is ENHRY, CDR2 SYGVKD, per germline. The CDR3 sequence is CAISGQGNEQYF. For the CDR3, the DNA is TGTGCCATCAGTGGTCAGGGAAACGAGCAGTACTTC.

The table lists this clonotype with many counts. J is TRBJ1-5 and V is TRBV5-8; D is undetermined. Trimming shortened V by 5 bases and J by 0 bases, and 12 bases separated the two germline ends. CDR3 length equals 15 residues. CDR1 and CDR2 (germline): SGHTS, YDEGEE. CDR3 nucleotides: TGTGCCAGCAGTTTTTGGGGAGATAGCAATCAGCCCCAGCATTTT. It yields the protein CASSFWGDSNQPQHF.

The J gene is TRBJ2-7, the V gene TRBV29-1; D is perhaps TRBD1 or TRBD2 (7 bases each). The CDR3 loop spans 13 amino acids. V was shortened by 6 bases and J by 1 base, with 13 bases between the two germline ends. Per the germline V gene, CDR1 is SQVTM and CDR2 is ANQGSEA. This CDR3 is CSVGEGASYEQYF. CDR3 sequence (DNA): TGCAGCGTGGGGGAGGGGGCTTCCTACGAGCAGTACTTC.

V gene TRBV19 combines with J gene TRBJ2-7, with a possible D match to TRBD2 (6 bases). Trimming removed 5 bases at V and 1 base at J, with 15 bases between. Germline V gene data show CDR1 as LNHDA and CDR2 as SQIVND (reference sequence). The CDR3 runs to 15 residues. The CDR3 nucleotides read TGTGCCAGTAGTGCGGGACTTGCGGCGTCCTACGAGCAGTACTTC. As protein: CASSAGLAASYEQYF.

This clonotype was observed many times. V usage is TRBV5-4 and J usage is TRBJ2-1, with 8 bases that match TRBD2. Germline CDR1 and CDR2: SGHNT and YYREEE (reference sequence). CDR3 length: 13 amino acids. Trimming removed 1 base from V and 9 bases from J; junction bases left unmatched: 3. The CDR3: CASSLPGGGEQFF. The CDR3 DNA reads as TGTGCCAGCAGCTTGCCCGGGGGGGGTGAGCAGTTCTTC. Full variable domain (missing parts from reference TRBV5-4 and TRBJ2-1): ETGVTQSPTHLIKTRGQQVTLRCSSQSGHNTVSWYQQALGQGPQFIFQYYREEENGRGNFPPRFSGLQFPNYSSELNVNALELDDSALYLCASSLPGGGEQFFGPGTRLTVL.

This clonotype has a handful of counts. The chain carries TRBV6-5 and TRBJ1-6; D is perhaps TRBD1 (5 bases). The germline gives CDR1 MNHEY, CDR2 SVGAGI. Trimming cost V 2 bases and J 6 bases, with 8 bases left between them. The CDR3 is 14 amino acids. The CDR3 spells CASSYGHSNSPLHF. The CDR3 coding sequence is TGTGCCAGCAGTTACGGACATTCTAATTCACCCCTCCACTTT.